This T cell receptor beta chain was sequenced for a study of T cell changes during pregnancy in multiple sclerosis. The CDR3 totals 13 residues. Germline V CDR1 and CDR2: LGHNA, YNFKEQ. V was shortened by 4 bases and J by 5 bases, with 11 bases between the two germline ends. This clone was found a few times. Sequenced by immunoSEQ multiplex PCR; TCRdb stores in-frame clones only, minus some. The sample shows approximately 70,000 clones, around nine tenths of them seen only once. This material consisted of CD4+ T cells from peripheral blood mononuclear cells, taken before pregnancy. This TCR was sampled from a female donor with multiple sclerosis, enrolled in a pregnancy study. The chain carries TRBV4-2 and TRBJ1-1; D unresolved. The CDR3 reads CASSLSGVTEAFF. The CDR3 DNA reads TGTGCCAGCAGCCTCAGCGGGGTGACTGAAGCTTTCTTT.